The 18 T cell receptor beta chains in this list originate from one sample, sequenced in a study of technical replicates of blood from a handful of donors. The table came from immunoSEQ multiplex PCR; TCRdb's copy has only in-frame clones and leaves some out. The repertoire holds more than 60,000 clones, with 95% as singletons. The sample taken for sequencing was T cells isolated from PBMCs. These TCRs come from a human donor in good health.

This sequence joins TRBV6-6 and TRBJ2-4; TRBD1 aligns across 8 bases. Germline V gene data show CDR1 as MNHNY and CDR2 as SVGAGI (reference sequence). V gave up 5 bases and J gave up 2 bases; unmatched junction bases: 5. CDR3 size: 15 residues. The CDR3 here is CASSGHRGTKNIQYF. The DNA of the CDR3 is TGTGCCAGCAGTGGTCACAGGGGGACCAAAAACATTCAGTACTTC.

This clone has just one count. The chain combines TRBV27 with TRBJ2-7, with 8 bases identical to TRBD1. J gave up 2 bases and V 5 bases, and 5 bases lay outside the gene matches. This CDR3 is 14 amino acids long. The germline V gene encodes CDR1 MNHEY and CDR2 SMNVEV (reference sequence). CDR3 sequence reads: CASSLGQGPYEQYF. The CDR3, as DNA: TGTGCCAGCAGTCTCGGACAGGGCCCCTACGAGCAGTACTTC.

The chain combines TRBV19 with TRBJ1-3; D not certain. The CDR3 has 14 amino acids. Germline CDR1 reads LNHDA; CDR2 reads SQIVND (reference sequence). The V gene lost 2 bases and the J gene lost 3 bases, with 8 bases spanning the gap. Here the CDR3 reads CASSISGFGNTIYF. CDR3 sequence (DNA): TGTGCCAGTAGTATATCCGGGTTTGGAAACACCATATATTTT.

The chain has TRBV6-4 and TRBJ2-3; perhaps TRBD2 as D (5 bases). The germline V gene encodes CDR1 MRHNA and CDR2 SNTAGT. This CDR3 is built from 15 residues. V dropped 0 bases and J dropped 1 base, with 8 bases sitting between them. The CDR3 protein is CASSDSGVGTDTQYF. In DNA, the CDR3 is TGTGCCAGCAGTGACTCCGGGGTTGGCACAGATACGCAGTATTTT.

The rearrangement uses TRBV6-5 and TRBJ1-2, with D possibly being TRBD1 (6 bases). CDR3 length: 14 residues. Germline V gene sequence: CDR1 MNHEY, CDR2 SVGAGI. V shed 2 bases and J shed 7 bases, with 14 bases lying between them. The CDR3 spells CASSYMGAWGGYTF. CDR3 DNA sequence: TGTGCCAGCAGTTACATGGGGGCGTGGGGTGGCTACACCTTC.

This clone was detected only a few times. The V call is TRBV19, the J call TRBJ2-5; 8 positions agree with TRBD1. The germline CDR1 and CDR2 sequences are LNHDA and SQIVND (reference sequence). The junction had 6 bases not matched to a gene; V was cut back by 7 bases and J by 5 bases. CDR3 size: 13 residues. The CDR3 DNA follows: TGTGCCAGTACCCCAGGGGGCTGGGAGACCCAGTACTTC. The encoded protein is CASTPGGWETQYF.

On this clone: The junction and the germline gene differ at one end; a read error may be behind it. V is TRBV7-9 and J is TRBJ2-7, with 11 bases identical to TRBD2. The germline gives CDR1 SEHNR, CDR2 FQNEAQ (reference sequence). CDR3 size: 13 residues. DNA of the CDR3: TGTGCCAGCAGCCAACTTCTGACTAGCGGGATTATCTTC. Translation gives CASSQLLTSGIIF.

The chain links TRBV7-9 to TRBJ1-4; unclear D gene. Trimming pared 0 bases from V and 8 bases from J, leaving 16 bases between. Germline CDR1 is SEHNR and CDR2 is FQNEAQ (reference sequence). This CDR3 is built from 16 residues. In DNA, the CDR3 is TGTGCCAGCAGCTTAGCGTATGGAAGGGAGGGAGAAAAACTGTTTTTT. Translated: CASSLAYGREGEKLFF.

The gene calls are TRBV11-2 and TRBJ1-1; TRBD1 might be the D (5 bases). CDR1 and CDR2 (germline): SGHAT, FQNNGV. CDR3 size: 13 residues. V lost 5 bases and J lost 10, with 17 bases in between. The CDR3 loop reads CASSPRRDLVAFF. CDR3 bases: TGTGCCAGCAGCCCCCGGAGGGACCTCGTAGCTTTCTTT.

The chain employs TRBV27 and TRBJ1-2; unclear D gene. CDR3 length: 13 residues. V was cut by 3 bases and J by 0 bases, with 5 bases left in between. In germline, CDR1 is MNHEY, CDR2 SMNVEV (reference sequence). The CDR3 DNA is TGTGCCAGCAGTTTGAGTGCTAACTATGGCTACACCTTC. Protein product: CASSLSANYGYTF.

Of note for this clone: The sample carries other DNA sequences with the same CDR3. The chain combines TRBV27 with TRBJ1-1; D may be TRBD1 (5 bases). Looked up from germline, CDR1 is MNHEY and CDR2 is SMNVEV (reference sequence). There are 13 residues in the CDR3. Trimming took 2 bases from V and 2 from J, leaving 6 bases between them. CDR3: CASSLQGNTEAFF. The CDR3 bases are TGTGCCAGCAGTTTACAGGGTAACACTGAAGCTTTCTTT.

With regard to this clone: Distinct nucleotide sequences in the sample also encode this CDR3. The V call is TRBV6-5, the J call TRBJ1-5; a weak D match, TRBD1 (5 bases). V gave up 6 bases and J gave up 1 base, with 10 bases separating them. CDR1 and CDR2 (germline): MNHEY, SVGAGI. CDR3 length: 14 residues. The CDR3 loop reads CASSLGGSNQPQHF. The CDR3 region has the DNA TGTGCCAGCAGCCTCGGGGGGAGCAATCAGCCCCAGCATTTT.

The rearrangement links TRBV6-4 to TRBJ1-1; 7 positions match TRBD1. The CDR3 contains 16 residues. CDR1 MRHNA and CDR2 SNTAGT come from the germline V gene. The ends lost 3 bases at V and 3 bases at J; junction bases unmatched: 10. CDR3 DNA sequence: TGTGCCAGCAGTGAAAAGGGGGCCTTTCCAGACACTGAAGCTTTCTTT. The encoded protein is CASSEKGAFPDTEAFF.

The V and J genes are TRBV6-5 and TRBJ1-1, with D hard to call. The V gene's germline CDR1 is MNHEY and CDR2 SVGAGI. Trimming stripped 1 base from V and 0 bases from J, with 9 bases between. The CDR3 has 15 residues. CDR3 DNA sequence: TGTGCCAGCAGTTACTTACGGGAGGTGAACACTGAAGCTTTCTTT. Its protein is CASSYLREVNTEAFF.

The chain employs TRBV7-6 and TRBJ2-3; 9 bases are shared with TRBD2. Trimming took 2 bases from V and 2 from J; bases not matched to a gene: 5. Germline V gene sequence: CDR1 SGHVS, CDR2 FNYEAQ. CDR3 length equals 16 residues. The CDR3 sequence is CASSLPAGGFTDTQYF. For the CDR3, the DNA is TGTGCCAGCAGCTTACCAGCGGGGGGATTCACAGATACGCAGTATTTT.

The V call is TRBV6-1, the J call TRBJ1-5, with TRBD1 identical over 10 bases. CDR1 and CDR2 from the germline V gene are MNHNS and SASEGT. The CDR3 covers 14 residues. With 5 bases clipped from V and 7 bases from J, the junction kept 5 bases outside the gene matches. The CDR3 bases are TGTGCCAGCAGTAGGGGACAGGGGATGCAGCCCCAGCATTTT. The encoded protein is CASSRGQGMQPQHF.

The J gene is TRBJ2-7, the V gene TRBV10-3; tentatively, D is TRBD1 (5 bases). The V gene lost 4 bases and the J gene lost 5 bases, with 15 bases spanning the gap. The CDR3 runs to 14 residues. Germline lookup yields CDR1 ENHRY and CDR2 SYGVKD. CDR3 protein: CAISGAGKFDEQYF. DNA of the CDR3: TGTGCCATCAGTGGAGCAGGGAAGTTCGACGAGCAGTACTTC.

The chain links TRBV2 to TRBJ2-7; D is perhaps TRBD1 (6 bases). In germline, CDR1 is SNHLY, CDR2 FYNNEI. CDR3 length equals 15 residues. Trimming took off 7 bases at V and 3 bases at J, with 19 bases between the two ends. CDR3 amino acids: CASTPLDSSLYEQYF. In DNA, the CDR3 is TGTGCCAGCACCCCCTTGGACAGTTCGCTCTACGAGCAGTACTTC. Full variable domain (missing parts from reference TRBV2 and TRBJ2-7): EPEVTQTPSHQVTQMGQEVILRCVPISNHLYFYWYRQILGQKVEFLVSFYNNEISEKSEIFDDQFSVERPDGSNFTLKIRSTKLEDSAMYFCASTPLDSSLYEQYFGPGTRLTVT.